This entry lists 4 T cell receptor beta chains sequenced from one sample in a study of cytomegalovirus exposure and HLA in healthy donors. PCR involved 60 Vbeta and 13 Jbeta primers. Method: immunoSEQ multiplex PCR; TCRdb's copy keeps in-frame clones and lacks some. The sample lists about 150,000 clones; roughly 85% were seen once. The sample consisted of PBMCs. The source is a boy between 2 and 10 years old in good health and CMV-seronegative.

The chain couples TRBV9 to TRBJ2-3; the match to TRBD2 covers 8 bases. The CDR3 sequence is 15 residues long. After removal of 0 bases from V and 2 bases from J, the junction contained 2 bases not matched to a gene. Germline V gene sequence: CDR1 SGDLS, CDR2 YYNGEE. CDR3 in DNA: TGTGCCAGCAGCGTAGAGCGGGGGTACACAGATACGCAGTATTTT. Protein: CASSVERGYTDTQYF.

The chain recombines TRBV7-3 with TRBJ2-1; D may be TRBD1 (6 bases). The CDR3 runs 16 residues. V lost 4 bases to trimming and J lost 5 bases, with 18 bases between them. Germline values: CDR1 SGHTA, CDR2 FQGTGA. This chain's CDR3 is CASSSTRGTLNNEQFF. Written as DNA, the CDR3 is TGTGCCAGCAGCTCAACAAGGGGGACCCTCAACAATGAGCAGTTCTTC.

The rearrangement links TRBV29-1 to TRBJ1-1; D possibly corresponds to TRBD1 (6 bases). The CDR3 is 12 residues long. CDR1 is SQVTM, CDR2 ANQGSEA, per germline. Trimming took off 7 bases at V and 3 bases at J, with 12 bases between the two ends. The CDR3 region is CSGSRGDTEAFF. CDR3 nucleotide sequence: TGCAGCGGCTCCAGGGGTGACACTGAAGCTTTCTTT.

This sequence joins TRBV28 and TRBJ2-4, with no clear D. V was trimmed by 3 bases and J by 0 bases, leaving 9 bases between them. Germline V gene data show CDR1 as MDHEN and CDR2 as SYDVKM. The CDR3 is 15 amino acids. CDR3 DNA sequence: TGTGCCAGCAGTTTCAGCGAGTTAGCCAAAAACATTCAGTACTTC. Translated, it gives CASSFSELAKNIQYF.